This note documents a single TCR beta chain sequence. These data originate in a study of cytomegalovirus exposure and HLA in healthy donors. Study-level information: The same platform was used for the 120 validation repertoires and the roughly 730 first-cohort repertoires, a later analysis reported.

The CDR3 spans 14 residues. Germline V gene sequence: CDR1 SNHLY, CDR2 FYNNEI. Trimming took 6 bases from V and 5 from J, leaving 17 bases between them. The validation cohort, a group of around 120 subjects, included the donors and was separate from the roughly 600-subject first cohort. Produced via immunoSEQ multiplex PCR; TCRdb's table is partial and in-frame only. Among about 180,000 clones listed, around 85% were seen once. Sequencing was performed on PBMCs. This clonotype was sampled from a man aged 18 to 35 in good health and CMV-seropositive. The chain employs TRBV2 and TRBJ2-7; no definite D call. CDR3 bases: TGTGCCAGCAGGCCTGTGACTGTCACCCACGAGCAGTACTTC. It is translated as CASRPVTVTHEQYF.